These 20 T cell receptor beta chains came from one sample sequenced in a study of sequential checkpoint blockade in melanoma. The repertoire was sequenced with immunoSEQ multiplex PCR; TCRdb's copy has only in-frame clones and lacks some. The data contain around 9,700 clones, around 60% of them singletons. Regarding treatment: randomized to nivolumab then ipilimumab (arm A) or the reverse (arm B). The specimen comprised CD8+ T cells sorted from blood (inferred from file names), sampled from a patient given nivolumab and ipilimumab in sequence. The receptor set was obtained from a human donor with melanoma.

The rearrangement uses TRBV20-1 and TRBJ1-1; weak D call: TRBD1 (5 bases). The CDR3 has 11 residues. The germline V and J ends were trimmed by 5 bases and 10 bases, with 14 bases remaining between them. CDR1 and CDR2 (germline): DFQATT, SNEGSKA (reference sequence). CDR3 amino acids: CSARRFGGAFF. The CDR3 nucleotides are TGCAGTGCTCGTCGATTCGGGGGAGCTTTCTTT.

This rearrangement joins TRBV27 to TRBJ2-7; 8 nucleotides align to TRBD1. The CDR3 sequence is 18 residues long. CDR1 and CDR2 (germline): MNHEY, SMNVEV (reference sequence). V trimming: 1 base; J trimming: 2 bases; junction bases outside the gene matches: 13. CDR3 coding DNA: TGTGCCAGCAGTTTATTTGGGCCGGACAGGGACCCTACCTACGAGCAGTACTTC. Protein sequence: CASSLFGPDRDPTYEQYF.

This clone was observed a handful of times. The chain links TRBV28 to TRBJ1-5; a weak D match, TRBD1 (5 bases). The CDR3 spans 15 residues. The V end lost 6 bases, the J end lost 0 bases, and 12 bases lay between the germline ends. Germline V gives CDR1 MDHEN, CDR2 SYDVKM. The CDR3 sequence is CASSKIQGSNQPQHF. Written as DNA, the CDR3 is TGTGCCAGCAGCAAGATCCAGGGTAGCAATCAGCCCCAGCATTTT.

The CDR3 coding sequence is TGTGCCAGCAGGGTTAGCGGGGCAAGCTCCTACAATGAGCAGTTCTTC. As protein: CASRVSGASSYNEQFF. V is TRBV7-6 and J is TRBJ2-1; 8 bases are a match to TRBD2. Germline loops: CDR1 SGHVS, CDR2 FNYEAQ. The CDR3 has 16 residues. The J segment lost 0 bases and the V segment lost 6 bases, leaving 7 bases of the junction unmatched.

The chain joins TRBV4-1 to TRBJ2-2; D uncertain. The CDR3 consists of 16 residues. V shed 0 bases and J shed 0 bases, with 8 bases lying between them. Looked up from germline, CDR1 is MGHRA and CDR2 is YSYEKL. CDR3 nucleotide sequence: TGCGCCAGCAGCCAAGATAGTCTCCCGAACACCGGGGAGCTGTTTTTT. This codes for CASSQDSLPNTGELFF.

CDR3 coding DNA: TGTGCCTGGAGTGAACTAGCGGTTGCCAATGAGCAGTTCTTC. Residues: CAWSELAVANEQFF. The chain has TRBV30 and TRBJ2-1; 8 nucleotides match TRBD2. Germline V gives CDR1 GTSNPN, CDR2 SVGIG (reference sequence). The V segment lost 1 base and the J segment 6 bases; nucleotides outside the gene matches: 5. The CDR3 is 14 residues long.

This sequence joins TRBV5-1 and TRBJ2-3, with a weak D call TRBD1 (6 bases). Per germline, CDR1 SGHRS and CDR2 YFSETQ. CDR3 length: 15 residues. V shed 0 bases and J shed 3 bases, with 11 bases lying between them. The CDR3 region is CASSLEGVLTDTQYF. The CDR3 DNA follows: TGCGCCAGCAGCTTGGAGGGGGTTTTGACAGATACGCAGTATTTT.

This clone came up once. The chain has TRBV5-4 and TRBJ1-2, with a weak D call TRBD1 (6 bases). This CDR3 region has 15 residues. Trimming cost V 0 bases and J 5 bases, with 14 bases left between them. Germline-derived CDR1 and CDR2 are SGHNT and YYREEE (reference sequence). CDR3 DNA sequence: TGTGCCAGCAGCTTGGAAGGGGGACGGAGTTATGGCTACACCTTC. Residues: CASSLEGGRSYGYTF.

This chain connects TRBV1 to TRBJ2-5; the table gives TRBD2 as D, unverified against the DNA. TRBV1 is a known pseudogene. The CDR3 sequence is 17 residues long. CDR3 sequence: CTSSQPFVEGGAETQYF. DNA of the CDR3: TGCACCAGCAGCCAACCTTTTGTTGAGGGAGGTGCGGAGACCCAGTACTTC.

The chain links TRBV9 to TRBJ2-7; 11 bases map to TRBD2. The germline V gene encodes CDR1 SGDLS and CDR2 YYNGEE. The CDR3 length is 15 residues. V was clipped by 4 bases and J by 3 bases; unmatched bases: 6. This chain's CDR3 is CASSPAGTSGYEQYF. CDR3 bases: TGTGCCAGCAGCCCAGCCGGGACTAGCGGCTACGAGCAGTACTTC.

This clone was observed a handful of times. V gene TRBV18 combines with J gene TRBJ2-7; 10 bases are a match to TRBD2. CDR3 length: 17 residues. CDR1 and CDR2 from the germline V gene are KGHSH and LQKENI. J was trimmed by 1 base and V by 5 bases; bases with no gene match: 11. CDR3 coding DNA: TGTGCCAGCTCAACGGATTCGCTAGCGGGAGTTTCCTACGAGCAGTACTTC. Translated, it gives CASSTDSLAGVSYEQYF. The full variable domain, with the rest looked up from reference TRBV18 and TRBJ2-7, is NAGVMQNPRHLVRRRGQEARLRCSPMKGHSHVYWYRQLPEEGLKFMVYLQKENIIDESGMPKERFSAEFPKEGPSILRIQQVVRGDSAAYFCASSTDSLAGVSYEQYFGPGTRLTVT.

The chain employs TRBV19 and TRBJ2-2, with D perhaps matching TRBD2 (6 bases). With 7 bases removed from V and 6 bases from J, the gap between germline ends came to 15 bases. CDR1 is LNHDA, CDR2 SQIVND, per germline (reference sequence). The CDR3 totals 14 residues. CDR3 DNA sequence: TGTGCCAGTACCCTCGGGGGTAGGGCCGGGGAGCTGTTTTTT. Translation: CASTLGGRAGELFF. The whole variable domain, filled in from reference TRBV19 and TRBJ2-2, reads DGGITQSPKYLFRKEGQNVTLSCEQNLNHDAMYWYRQDPGQGLRLIYYSQIVNDFQKGDIAEGYSVSREKKESFPLTVTSAQKNPTAFYLCASTLGGRAGELFFGEGSRLTVL.

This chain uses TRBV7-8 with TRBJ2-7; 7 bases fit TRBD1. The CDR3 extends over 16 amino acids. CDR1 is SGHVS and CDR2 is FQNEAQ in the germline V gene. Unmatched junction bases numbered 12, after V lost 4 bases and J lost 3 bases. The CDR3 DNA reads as TGTGCCAGCAGCTCCGGAACAGGGGATCCGGGCTACGAGCAGTACTTC. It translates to CASSSGTGDPGYEQYF. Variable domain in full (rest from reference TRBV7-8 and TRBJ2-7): GAGVSQSPRYKVAKRGQDVALRCDPISGHVSLFWYQQALGQGPEFLTYFQNEAQLDKSGLPSDRFFAERPEGSVSTLKIQRTQQEDSAVYLCASSSGTGDPGYEQYFGPGTRLTVT.

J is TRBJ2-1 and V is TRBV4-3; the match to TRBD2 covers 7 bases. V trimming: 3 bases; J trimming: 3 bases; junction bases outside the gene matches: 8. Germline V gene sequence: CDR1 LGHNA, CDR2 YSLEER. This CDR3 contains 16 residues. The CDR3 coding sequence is TGCGCCAGCAGCCAGACGAGGGCGGGAGTCTACAATGAGCAGTTCTTC. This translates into CASSQTRAGVYNEQFF.

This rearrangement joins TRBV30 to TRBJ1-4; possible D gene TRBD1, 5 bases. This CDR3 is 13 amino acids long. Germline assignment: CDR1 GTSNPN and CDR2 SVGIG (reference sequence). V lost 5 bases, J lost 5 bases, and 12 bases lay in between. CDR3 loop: CAWSAGINEKLFF. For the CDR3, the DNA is TGTGCCTGGTCCGCAGGGATCAATGAAAAACTGTTTTTT.

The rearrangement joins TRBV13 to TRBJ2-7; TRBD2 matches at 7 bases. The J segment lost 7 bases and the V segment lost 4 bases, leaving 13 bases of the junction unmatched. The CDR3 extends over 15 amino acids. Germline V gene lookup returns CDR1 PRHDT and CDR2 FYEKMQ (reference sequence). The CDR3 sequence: CASSSRTSPHGEQYF. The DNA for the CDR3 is TGTGCCAGCAGCTCTCGGACTAGTCCCCACGGGGAGCAGTACTTC.

DNA for the CDR3: TGTGCCAGCAGCCGCTCCCGGACAGGGAAATACGAGCAGTACTTC. Translated: CASSRSRTGKYEQYF. J is TRBJ2-7 and V is TRBV7-9; 8 bases are a match to TRBD1. This CDR3 is 15 amino acids long. V shed 5 bases, J shed 4 bases, and the junction held 10 bases outside the gene matches. Germline CDR1 SEHNR, CDR2 FQNEAQ (reference sequence).

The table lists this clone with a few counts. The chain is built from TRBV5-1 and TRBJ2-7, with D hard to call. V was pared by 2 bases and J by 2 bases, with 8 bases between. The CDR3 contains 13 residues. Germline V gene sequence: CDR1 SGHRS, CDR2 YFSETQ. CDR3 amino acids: CASSFGQPYEQYF. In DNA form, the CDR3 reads TGCGCCAGCAGCTTTGGGCAGCCCTACGAGCAGTACTTC.

The CDR3 sequence is CASSPRSTEAFF. CDR3 nucleotides: TGTGCCAGCAGCCCACGGAGCACTGAAGCTTTCTTT. The chain is built from TRBV7-2 and TRBJ1-1; D is undetermined. CDR1 SGHTA and CDR2 FQGNSA come from the germline V gene. V gave up 5 bases and J gave up 4 bases, with 8 bases separating them. The CDR3 consists of 12 residues.

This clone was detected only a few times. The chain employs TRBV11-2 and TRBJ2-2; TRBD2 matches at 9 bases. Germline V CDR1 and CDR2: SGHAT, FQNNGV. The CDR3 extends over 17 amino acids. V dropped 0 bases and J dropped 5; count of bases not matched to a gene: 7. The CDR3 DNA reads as TGTGCCAGCAGCTTAGAAAACTTAGCGGGAGTTACCGGGGAGCTGTTTTTT. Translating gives CASSLENLAGVTGELFF.